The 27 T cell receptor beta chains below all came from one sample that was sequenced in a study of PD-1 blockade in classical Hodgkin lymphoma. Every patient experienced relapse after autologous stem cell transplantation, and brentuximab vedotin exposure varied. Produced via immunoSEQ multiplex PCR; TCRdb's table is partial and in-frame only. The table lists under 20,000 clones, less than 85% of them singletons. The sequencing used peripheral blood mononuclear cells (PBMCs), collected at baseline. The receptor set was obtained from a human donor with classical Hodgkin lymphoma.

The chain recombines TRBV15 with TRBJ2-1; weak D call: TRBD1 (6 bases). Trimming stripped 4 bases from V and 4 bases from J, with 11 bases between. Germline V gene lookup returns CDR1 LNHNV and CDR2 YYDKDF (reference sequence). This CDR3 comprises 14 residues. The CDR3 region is CATSIRTDYNEQFF. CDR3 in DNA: TGTGCCACCAGCATTCGGACAGATTACAATGAGCAGTTCTTC.

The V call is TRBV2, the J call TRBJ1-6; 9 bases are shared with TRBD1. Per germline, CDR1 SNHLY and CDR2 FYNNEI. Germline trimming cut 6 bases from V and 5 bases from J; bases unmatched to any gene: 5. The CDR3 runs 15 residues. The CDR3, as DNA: TGTGCCAGCAGGGACAGGGGTTGGGATAATTCACCCCTCCACTTT. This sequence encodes CASRDRGWDNSPLHF.

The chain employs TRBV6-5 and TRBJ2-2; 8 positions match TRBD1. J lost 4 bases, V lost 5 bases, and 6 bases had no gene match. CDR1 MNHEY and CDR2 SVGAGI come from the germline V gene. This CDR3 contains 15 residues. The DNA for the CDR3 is TGTGCCAGCAGTACCTATGACAGGGGCACCGGGGAGCTGTTTTTT. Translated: CASSTYDRGTGELFF.

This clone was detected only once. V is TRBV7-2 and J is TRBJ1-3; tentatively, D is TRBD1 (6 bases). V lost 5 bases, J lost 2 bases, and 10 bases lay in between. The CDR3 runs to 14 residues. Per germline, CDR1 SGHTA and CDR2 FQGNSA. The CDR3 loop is CASSKNRAGNTIYF. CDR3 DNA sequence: TGTGCCAGCAGCAAGAACAGGGCTGGAAACACCATATATTTT. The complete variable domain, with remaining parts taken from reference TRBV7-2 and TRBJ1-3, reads GAGVSQSPSNKVTEKGKDVELRCDPISGHTALYWYRQSLGQGLEFLIYFQGNSAPDKSGLPSDRFSAERTGGSVSTLTIQRTQQEDSAVYLCASSKNRAGNTIYFGEGSWLTVV.

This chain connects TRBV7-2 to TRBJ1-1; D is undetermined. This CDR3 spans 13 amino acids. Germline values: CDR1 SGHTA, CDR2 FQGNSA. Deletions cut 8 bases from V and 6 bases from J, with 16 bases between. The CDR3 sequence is CASDRQVGAEAFF. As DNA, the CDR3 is TGTGCCAGCGACCGCCAGGTAGGAGCTGAAGCTTTCTTT.

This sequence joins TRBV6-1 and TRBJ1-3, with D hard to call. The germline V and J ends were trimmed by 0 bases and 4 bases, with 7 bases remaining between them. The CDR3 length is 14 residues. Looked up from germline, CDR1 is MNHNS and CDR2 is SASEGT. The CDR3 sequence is CASSEAGMGNTIYF. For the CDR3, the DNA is TGTGCCAGCAGTGAAGCAGGGATGGGAAACACCATATATTTT.

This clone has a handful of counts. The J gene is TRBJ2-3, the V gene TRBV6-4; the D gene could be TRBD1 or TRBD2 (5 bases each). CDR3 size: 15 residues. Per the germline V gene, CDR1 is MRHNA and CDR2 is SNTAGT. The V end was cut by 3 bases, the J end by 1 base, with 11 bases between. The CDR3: CASSEGPQGTDTQYF. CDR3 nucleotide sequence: TGTGCCAGCAGTGAGGGACCACAAGGCACAGATACGCAGTATTTT.

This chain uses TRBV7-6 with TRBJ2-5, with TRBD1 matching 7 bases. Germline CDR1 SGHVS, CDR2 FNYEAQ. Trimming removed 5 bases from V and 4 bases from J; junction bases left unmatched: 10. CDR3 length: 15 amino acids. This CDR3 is CASSPAGTAAETQYF. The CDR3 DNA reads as TGTGCCAGCAGCCCAGCCGGGACAGCAGCAGAGACCCAGTACTTC. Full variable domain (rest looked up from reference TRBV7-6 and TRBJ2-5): GAGVSQSPRYKVTKRGQDVALRCDPISGHVSLYWYRQALGQGPEFLTYFNYEAQQDKSGLPNDRFSAERPEGSISTLTIQRTEQRDSAMYRCASSPAGTAAETQYFGPGTRLLVL.

The CDR3 loop reads CASTSKGEQFF. CDR3 nucleotide sequence: TGTGCCAGTACTTCGAAGGGTGAGCAGTTCTTC. V usage is TRBV19 and J usage is TRBJ2-1, with no clear D. Germline V lookup: CDR1 LNHDA, CDR2 SQIVND (reference sequence). Trimming pared 7 bases from V and 9 bases from J, leaving 10 bases between. The CDR3 length is 11 residues.

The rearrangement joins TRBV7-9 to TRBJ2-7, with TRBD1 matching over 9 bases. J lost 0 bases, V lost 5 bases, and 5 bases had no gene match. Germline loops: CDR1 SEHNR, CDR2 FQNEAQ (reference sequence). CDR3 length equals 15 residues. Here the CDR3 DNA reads TGTGCCAGCAGCCAGGGACAGGGTGCCTCCTACGAGCAGTACTTC. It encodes CASSQGQGASYEQYF.

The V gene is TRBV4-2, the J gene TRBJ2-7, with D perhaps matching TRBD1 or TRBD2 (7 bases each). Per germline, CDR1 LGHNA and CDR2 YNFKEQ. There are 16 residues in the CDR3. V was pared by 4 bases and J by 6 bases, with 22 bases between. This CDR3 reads CASSPSGGGRPSEQYF. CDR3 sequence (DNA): TGTGCCAGCAGCCCCTCAGGGGGGGGGCGCCCGTCCGAGCAGTACTTC.

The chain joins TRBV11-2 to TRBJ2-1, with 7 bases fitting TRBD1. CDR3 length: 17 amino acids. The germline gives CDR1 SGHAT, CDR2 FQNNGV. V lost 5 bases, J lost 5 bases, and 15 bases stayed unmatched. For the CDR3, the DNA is TGTGCCAGCAGCCTTGGACCGACAGGGTCCCCCCACAATGAGCAGTTCTTC. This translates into CASSLGPTGSPHNEQFF.

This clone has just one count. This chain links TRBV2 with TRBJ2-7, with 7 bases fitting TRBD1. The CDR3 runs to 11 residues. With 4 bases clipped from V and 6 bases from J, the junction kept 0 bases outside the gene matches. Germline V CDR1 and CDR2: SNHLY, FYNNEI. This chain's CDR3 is CASSGDSEQYF. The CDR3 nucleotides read TGTGCCAGCAGTGGGGACAGCGAGCAGTACTTC.

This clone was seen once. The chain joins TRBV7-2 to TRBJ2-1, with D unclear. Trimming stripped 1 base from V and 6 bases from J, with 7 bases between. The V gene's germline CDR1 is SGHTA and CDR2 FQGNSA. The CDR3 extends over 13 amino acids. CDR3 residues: CASSLGFGNEQFF. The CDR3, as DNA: TGTGCCAGCAGCTTAGGTTTCGGCAATGAGCAGTTCTTC.

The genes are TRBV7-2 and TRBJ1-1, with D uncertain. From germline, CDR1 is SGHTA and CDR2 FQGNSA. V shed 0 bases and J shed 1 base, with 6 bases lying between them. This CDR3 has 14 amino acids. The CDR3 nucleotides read TGTGCCAGCAGCTTAGCGCTCGGGAACACTGAAGCTTTCTTT. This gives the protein CASSLALGNTEAFF.

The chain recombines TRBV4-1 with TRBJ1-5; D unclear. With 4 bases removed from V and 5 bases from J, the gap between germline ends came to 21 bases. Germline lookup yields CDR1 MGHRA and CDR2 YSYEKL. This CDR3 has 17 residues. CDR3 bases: TGCGCCAGCAGCCGCCTACTGGGAGGGAAGCGGGATCAGCCCCAGCATTTT. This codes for CASSRLLGGKRDQPQHF.

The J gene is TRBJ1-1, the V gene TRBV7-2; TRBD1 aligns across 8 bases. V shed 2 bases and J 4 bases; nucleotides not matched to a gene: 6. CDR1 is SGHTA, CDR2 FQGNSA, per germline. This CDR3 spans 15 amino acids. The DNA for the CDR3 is TGTGCCAGCAGCTTAAGGCAGGGGGCGGGCACTGAAGCTTTCTTT. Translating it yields CASSLRQGAGTEAFF. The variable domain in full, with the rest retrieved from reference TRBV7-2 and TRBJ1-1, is GAGVSQSPSNKVTEKGKDVELRCDPISGHTALYWYRQSLGQGLEFLIYFQGNSAPDKSGLPSDRFSAERTGGSVSTLTIQRTQQEDSAVYLCASSLRQGAGTEAFFGQGTRLTVV.

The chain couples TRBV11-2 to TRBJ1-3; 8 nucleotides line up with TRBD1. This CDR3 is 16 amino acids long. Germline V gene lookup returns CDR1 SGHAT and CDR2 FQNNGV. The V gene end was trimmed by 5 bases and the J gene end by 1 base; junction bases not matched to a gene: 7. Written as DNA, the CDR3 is TGTGCCAGCAGCGCCCGGGACAGGATATCTGGAAACACCATATATTTT. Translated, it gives CASSARDRISGNTIYF.

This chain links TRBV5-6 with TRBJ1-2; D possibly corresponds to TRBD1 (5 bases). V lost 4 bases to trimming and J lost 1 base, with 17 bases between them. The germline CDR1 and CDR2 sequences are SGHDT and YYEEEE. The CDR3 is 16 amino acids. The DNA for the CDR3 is TGTGCCAGCAGCGGATGGGGACGGCTTGTTAACTATGGCTACACCTTC. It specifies CASSGWGRLVNYGYTF.

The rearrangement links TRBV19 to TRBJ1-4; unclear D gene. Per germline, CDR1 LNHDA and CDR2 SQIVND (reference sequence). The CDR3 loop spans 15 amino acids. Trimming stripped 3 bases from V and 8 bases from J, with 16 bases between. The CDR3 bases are TGTGCCAGTAGTATTCCAGGAGGTGGTGGAGAAAAACTGTTTTTT. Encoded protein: CASSIPGGGGEKLFF.

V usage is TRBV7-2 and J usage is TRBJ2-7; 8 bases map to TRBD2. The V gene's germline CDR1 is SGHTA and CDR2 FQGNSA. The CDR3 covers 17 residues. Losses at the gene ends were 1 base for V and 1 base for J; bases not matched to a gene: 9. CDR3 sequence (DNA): TGTGCCAGCAGCTTAGTTGGTAGCGGGGTTGGATCCTACGAGCAGTACTTC. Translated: CASSLVGSGVGSYEQYF.

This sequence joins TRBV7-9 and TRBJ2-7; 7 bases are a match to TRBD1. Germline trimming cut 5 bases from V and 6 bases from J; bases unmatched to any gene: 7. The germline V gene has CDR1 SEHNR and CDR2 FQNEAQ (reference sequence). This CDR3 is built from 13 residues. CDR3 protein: CASSQTGTVEQYF. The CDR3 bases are TGTGCCAGCAGCCAGACCGGGACAGTCGAGCAGTACTTC.

CDR3 in DNA: TGTGCCAGCAGTTACTCGATGGGACTTAACACCGGGGAGCTGTTTTTT. Translated, it gives CASSYSMGLNTGELFF. This chain uses TRBV6-5 with TRBJ2-2; D is possibly TRBD2 (6 bases). V shed 0 bases and J shed 2 bases, with 10 bases lying between them. Germline V gene data show CDR1 as MNHEY and CDR2 as SVGAGI. The CDR3 sequence is 16 residues long.

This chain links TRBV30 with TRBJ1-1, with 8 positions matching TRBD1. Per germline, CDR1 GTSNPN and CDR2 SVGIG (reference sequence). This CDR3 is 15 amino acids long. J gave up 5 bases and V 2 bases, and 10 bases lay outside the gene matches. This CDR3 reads CAWSPDPTGDTEAFF. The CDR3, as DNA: TGTGCCTGGAGTCCCGACCCGACAGGGGATACTGAAGCTTTCTTT.

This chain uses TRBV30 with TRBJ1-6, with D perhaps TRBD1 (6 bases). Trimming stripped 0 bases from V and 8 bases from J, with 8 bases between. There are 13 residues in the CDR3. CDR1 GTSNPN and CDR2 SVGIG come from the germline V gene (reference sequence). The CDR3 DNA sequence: TGTGCCTGGAGTGTGGGGGCGCATTCACCCCTCCACTTT. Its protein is CAWSVGAHSPLHF.

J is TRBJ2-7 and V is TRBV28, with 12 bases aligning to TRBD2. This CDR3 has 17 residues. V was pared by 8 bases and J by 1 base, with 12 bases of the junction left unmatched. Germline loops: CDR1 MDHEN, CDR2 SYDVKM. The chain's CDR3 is CASGRTRTSGTSYEQYF. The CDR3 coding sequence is TGTGCCAGCGGACGGACACGGACTAGCGGGACATCCTACGAGCAGTACTTC.

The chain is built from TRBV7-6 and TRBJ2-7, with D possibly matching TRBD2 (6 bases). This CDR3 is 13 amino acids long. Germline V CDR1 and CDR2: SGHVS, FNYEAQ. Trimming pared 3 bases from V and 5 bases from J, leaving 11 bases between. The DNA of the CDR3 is TGTGCCAGCAGCTTTGGCGGGGCGGACGAGCAGTACTTC. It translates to CASSFGGADEQYF. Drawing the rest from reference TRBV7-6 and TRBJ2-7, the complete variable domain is GAGVSQSPRYKVTKRGQDVALRCDPISGHVSLYWYRQALGQGPEFLTYFNYEAQQDKSGLPNDRFSAERPEGSISTLTIQRTEQRDSAMYRCASSFGGADEQYFGPGTRLTVT.